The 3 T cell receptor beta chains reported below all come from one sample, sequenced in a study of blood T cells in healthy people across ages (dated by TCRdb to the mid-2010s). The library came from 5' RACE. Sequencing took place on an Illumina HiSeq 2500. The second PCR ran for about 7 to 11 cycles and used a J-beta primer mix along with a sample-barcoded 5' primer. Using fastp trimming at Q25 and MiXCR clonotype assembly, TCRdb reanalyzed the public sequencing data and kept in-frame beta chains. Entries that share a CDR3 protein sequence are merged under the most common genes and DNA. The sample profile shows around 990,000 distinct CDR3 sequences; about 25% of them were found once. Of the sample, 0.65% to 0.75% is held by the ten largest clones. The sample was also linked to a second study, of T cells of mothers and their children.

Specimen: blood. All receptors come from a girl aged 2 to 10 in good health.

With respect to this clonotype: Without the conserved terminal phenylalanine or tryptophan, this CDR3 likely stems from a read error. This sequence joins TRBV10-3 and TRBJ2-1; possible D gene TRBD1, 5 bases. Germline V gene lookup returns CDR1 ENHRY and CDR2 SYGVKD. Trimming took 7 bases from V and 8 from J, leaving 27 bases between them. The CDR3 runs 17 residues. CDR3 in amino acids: CAITPVLVQTGYDEQFL. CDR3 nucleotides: TGTGCCATCACCCCCGTCTTGGTACAAACAGGTTACGATGAGCAGTTCCTC.

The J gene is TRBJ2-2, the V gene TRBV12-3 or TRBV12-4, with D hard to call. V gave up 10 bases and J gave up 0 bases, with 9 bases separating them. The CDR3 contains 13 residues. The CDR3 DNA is TGTGCCACAAGTTATGCGAACACCGGGGAGCTGTTTTTT. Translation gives CATSYANTGELFF.

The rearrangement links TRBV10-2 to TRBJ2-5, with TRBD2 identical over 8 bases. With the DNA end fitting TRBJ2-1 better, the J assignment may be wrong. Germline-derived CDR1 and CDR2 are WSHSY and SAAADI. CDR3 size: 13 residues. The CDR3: CASKAGGYNEQFF. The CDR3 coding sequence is TGCGCCAGCAAGGCGGGAGGATACAATGAGCAGTTCTTC.